Here is one T cell receptor (beta chain) with its context. The sample comes from a study of T cell changes during pregnancy in multiple sclerosis. Trimming removed 0 bases at V and 4 bases at J, with 10 bases between. The germline CDR1 and CDR2 sequences are SGHDT and YYEEEE. This CDR3 is 14 amino acids long. TCRdb's table, derived via immunoSEQ multiplex PCR, lists solely in-frame clones and lacks some. The profile shows tens of thousands of clones, almost 95% of them singletons. Sequencing used peripheral blood, obtained in the third trimester of pregnancy. The rearrangement joins TRBV5-6 to TRBJ1-2; no definite D call. This clonotype was obtained from a female donor in good health, enrolled as a control in a pregnancy study. This CDR3 is CASSLASEIYGYTF. The CDR3 region has the DNA TGTGCCAGCAGCTTGGCCAGTGAAATCTATGGCTACACCTTC.